These T cell receptor beta chains were read from a single sample in a study of lymphopenia after photon versus proton radiotherapy. The data were produced by immunoSEQ multiplex PCR, yet TCRdb's version contains in-frame clones alone and is incomplete. Among approximately 80,000 clones listed, around 88% were seen once. The material was peripheral blood, obtained from a patient treated with proton-based radiotherapy. The receptors here all came from a man aged 60-69 years with pancreatic cancer. The conserved cysteine and the conserved F or W are not part of the CDR3 here.

TRBJ2-5,TRBV6-5,ASSSPRWTQY
TRBJ2-6,TRBV9,ASSIRMGRGAGANVLT
TRBJ1-2,TRBV27,ASSPPRGRQGGNYGYT
TRBJ1-4,TRBV6-1,ATSRTGNNEKLF
TRBJ1-1,TRBV28,ASSKGGTGGNTEAF
TRBJ2-1,TRBV5-1,ASSLTSGSDEQF
TRBJ2-5,TRBV21-1,ASSPAGDRGQETQY
TRBJ2-7,TRBV28,ASSLVQGNREQY
TRBJ1-1,TRBV6-6,ASRQQQKNTEAF
TRBJ2-1,TRBV18,ASSPMLDNEQF
TRBJ1-2,TRBV30,AWRQGGANYGYT
TRBJ2-5,TRBV2,ASSPGGHITETQY
TRBJ1-2,TRBV2,ASSAQTGGNYGYT
TRBJ2-7,TRBV5-4,ASSFVGLAGNEQY
TRBJ2-5,TRBV28,ASSLKDRGFGETQY
TRBJ2-2,TRBV9,ASSVGGGSLGGELF
TRBJ2-1,TRBV7-3,ASSPQVGGAYNEQF
TRBJ1-5,TRBV10-3,AISGTGEGDQPQH
TRBJ2-3,TRBV6-1,ASSEALRDIVSTDTQY
TRBJ1-1,TRBV18,ASSGGRTEAF
TRBJ2-7,TRBV28,ASRGLVLRGGPY
TRBJ2-3,TRBV28,ASSRRGAGYKDTQY
TRBJ2-3,TRBV5-6,ASSWQPGLRADTQY
TRBJ2-7,TRBV7-2,ASSYLGGASEQY
TRBJ2-1,TRBV27,ASSPDRSSNNEQF
TRBJ2-7,TRBV5-4,ASSLGGVISSYEQY
TRBJ2-1,TRBV7-2,ASSLGDGANEQF
TRBJ1-1,TRBV4-2,ASSQDGGRGRTEAF
TRBJ1-4,TRBV4-1,ASSPQFPGVYEKLF
TRBJ2-1,TRBV2,ASTTPGGLKGNEQF
TRBJ2-5,TRBV5-4,ASSPGGLPLQETQY
TRBJ2-7,TRBV21-1,ASSKRQREMGHEQY
TRBJ2-7,TRBV4-2,ASSPEGSFYEQY
TRBJ2-2,TRBV5-1,ASSLVVSSGELF
TRBJ1-2,TRBV7-3,ASSLSPGGTTNYGYT
TRBJ2-7,TRBV29-1,SVVKSGRRYEQY
TRBJ2-1,TRBV9,ASSAASGSFYEQF
TRBJ2-3,TRBV5-6,ASSSGLAGGRDTQY
TRBJ1-1,TRBV5-1,ASRLITTENTEAF
TRBJ1-5,TRBV19,ASSGSDRANQPQH
TRBJ2-5,TRBV14,ASSQVQGPQETQY
TRBJ2-1,TRBV6-6,ASSPLNEQF
TRBJ1-2,TRBV7-9,ASSSSDTNYGYT
TRBJ2-5,TRBV28,ASNIRTGRETQY
TRBJ2-1,TRBV10-3,AISDGRREIYNEQF
TRBJ2-6,TRBV11-2,ASSLGGGRSSGANVLT
TRBJ2-5,TRBV7-7,ASSLESASTSGQY
TRBJ2-5,TRBV5-5,ASSLEWQETQY